This is a list of T cell receptor beta chains from one sample in a study of OX40 agonist ivuxolimab in advanced cancers. Using immunoSEQ multiplex PCR, the repertoire was profiled, and TCRdb retains in-frame clones only, with some absent. The data contain around 100,000 clones, around 89% of them singletons. The specimen comprised CD4+ or CD8+ T cells sorted from blood, sampled in a trial of the OX40 agonist ivuxolimab. Receptors originate from an adult with an advanced solid tumor such as melanoma, head and neck, liver or kidney cancer. Both conserved end residues are part of each CDR3. Each record gives: clone size, D gene, V gene, J gene, CDR3 protein, CDR3 DNA. The D gene is left open where the match is weak. Expanded clones are given a class, and other clones once, few, many or no size at all.

.	.	TRBV30	TRBJ1-5	CAWSDSGRNQPQHF	TGTGCCTGGAGTGATTCGGGCAGAAATCAGCCCCAGCATTTT
once	.	TRBV5-1	TRBJ2-3	CASRPLGRGGADTQYF	TGCGCCAGCAGACCATTGGGACGTGGGGGCGCAGATACGCAGTATTTT
once	TRBD1	TRBV30	TRBJ2-1	CAWSYGQGGNEQFF	TGTGCCTGGAGTTACGGACAGGGTGGCAATGAGCAGTTCTTC
.	TRBD1	TRBV7-3	TRBJ1-1	CASSSGQIHNEAFF	TGTGCCAGCAGCTCGGGACAGATACATAATGAAGCTTTCTTT
.	.	TRBV4-2	TRBJ1-1	CASSRQVASYEAFF	TGTGCCAGCAGCCGCCAGGTGGCCTCGTATGAAGCTTTCTTT
.	TRBD2	TRBV6-6	TRBJ2-1	CASTTAGSNNEQFF	TGTGCCAGCACGACAGCGGGGTCAAACAATGAGCAGTTCTTC
.	.	TRBV6-1	TRBJ1-4	CASSRGPNEKLFF	TGTGCCAGCAGCAGGGGACCTAATGAAAAACTGTTTTTT
.	TRBD1	TRBV6-5	TRBJ1-2	CASSPGTGSYGYTF	TGTGCCAGCAGTCCCGGGACAGGGAGCTATGGCTACACCTTC
.	.	TRBV7-2	TRBJ2-3	CASSLFGLSQDTQYF	TGTGCCAGCAGCTTGTTCGGCCTGAGTCAAGATACGCAGTATTTT
.	.	TRBV27	TRBJ1-6	CASSLSAGTPNSPLHF	TGTGCCAGCAGTTTATCTGCCGGGACACCTAATTCACCCCTCCACTTT
.	.	TRBV5-4	TRBJ2-7	CASSSPLREQYF	TGTGCCAGCAGCTCGCCTTTAAGAGAGCAGTACTTC
.	TRBD1	TRBV9	TRBJ2-5	CASSVAGGTGGLGETQYF	TGTGCCAGCAGCGTAGCTGGGGGGACAGGGGGTCTCGGGGAGACCCAGTACTTC
.	TRBD1	TRBV5-8	TRBJ1-5	CASSASYRGKNGQPQHF	TGTGCCAGCAGCGCTTCCTACAGGGGAAAGAACGGTCAGCCCCAGCATTTT
few	TRBD1	TRBV2	TRBJ1-5	CASRLTGVQPQHF	TGTGCCAGCAGGCTCACAGGGGTCCAGCCCCAGCATTTT
.	.	TRBV4-1	TRBJ1-4	CASSRALGEKLFF	TGCGCCAGCAGCCGAGCCCTGGGGGAAAAACTGTTTTTT
.	.	TRBV30	TRBJ2-7	CAWARESGYEQYF	TGTGCCTGGGCAAGGGAGTCCGGGTACGAGCAGTACTTC
.	.	TRBV9	TRBJ2-7	CASSRGGGGSYEQYF	TGTGCCAGCAGCAGGGGTGGGGGAGGATCCTACGAGCAGTACTTC
.	TRBD1	TRBV28	TRBJ1-1	CASQGGQDTEAFF	TGTGCCAGCCAGGGGGGGCAGGACACTGAAGCTTTCTTT
.	TRBD2	TRBV5-4	TRBJ2-5	CASSRPGGQKETQYF	TGTGCCAGCAGCCGACCGGGAGGGCAAAAAGAGACCCAGTACTTC
.	TRBD2	TRBV5-1	TRBJ2-1	CASSSATSGTEQFF	TGCGCCAGCAGCTCAGCGACTAGCGGCACTGAGCAGTTCTTC
.	.	TRBV5-8	TRBJ1-2	CASSLAGYTF	TGTGCCAGCAGCTTGGCTGGCTACACCTTC
.	TRBD1	TRBV7-8	TRBJ2-7	CASSSRDSYQQYF	TGTGCCAGCAGCTCCCGGGACAGCTATCAGCAGTACTTC
.	.	TRBV5-4	TRBJ1-2	CASSPQTPRVIHGYTF	TGTGCCAGCAGCCCCCAGACCCCACGGGTGATCCATGGCTACACCTTC
.	TRBD1	TRBV14	TRBJ1-1	CASSQLAGGLPEAFF	TGTGCCAGCAGCCAATTGGCAGGGGGTCTACCTGAAGCTTTCTTT
.	.	TRBV7-9	TRBJ2-2	CASSFSPYTGELFF	TGTGCCAGCAGCTTCTCCCCCTACACCGGGGAGCTGTTTTTT
.	.	TRBV5-5	TRBJ1-2	CASSALGRGYTF	TGTGCCAGCAGCGCACTAGGACGTGGCTACACCTTC
.	.	TRBV19	TRBJ1-2	CASSIKPGGYGYTF	TGTGCCAGTAGTATTAAGCCCGGGGGCTATGGCTACACCTTC
.	.	TRBV19	TRBJ1-5	CASSTHQKGSNQPQHF	TGTGCCAGTAGTACCCACCAGAAAGGCAGCAATCAGCCCCAGCATTTT
.	.	TRBV2	TRBJ2-7	CASSFPPFRVAREQYF	TGTGCCAGCAGTTTCCCCCCGTTCAGGGTGGCGCGGGAGCAGTACTTC
.	TRBD1	TRBV6-1	TRBJ1-5	CASSSGTGHQPQHF	TGTGCCAGCAGTTCCGGGACAGGGCATCAGCCCCAGCATTTT
.	.	TRBV20-1	TRBJ1-2	CSARHAKLYTF	TGCAGTGCTAGACATGCTAAACTCTACACCTTC
few	TRBD1	TRBV9	TRBJ2-5	CASSAAGGETQYF	TGTGCCAGCAGCGCCGCAGGGGGTGAGACCCAGTACTTC
.	TRBD1	TRBV6-1	TRBJ1-2	CASSEGSGTGPYGYTF	TGTGCCAGCAGTGAAGGATCCGGGACAGGGCCCTATGGCTACACCTTC
.	TRBD1	TRBV7-8	TRBJ2-1	CASSLEGQGSYNEQFF	TGTGCCAGCAGCTTAGAAGGACAGGGTTCCTACAATGAGCAGTTCTTC
.	.	TRBV5-8	TRBJ2-1	CASSLAGLSYNEQFF	TGTGCCAGCAGCTTGGCTGGGCTGTCCTACAATGAGCAGTTCTTC
.	TRBD2	TRBV10-3	TRBJ2-1	CAITGLANNEQFF	TGTGCCATCACCGGACTAGCGAACAATGAGCAGTTCTTC
.	.	TRBV7-6	TRBJ2-1	CASSSVARGQMSSYNEQFF	TGTGCCAGCAGCTCGGTAGCGAGGGGCCAGATGAGCTCCTACAATGAGCAGTTCTTC
.	.	TRBV6-5	TRBJ2-1	CASQQGWDNEQFF	TGTGCCAGCCAGCAGGGGTGGGACAATGAGCAGTTCTTC
.	TRBD2	TRBV5-4	TRBJ2-3	CASSPGLAGVKGDSDTQYF	TGTGCCAGCAGCCCCGGGCTAGCGGGGGTCAAGGGTGACTCGGATACGCAGTATTTT
.	.	TRBV19	TRBJ2-2	CASSIAGVGRELFF	TGTGCCAGTAGTATAGCAGGGGTTGGAAGGGAGCTGTTTTTT
.	TRBD1	TRBV6-1	TRBJ2-7	CASSPTGAYGEQYF	TGTGCCAGCAGTCCAACAGGGGCTTACGGCGAGCAGTACTTC
.	TRBD1	TRBV28	TRBJ1-2	CASSPPGTGAKSYGYTF	TGTGCCAGCAGTCCCCCCGGGACAGGGGCCAAAAGCTATGGCTACACCTTC
.	TRBD2	TRBV7-3	TRBJ2-2	CASSLGLATGELFF	TGTGCCAGCAGCTTAGGACTAGCGACCGGGGAGCTGTTTTTT
.	.	TRBV27	TRBJ1-2	CASKSSGENYGYTF	TGTGCCAGCAAATCGTCAGGAGAAAACTATGGCTACACCTTC
.	.	TRBV28	TRBJ1-4	CASSLAGPNEKLFF	TGTGCCAGCAGTTTGGCAGGGCCAAATGAAAAACTGTTTTTT
.	.	TRBV6-1	TRBJ2-5	CASSLTSLWTQYF	TGTGCCAGCAGTCTTACTAGCCTATGGACCCAGTACTTC
.	.	TRBV19	TRBJ2-2	CATSGGGGRLNTGELFF	TGTGCCACCAGTGGCGGCGGAGGGCGGCTGAACACCGGGGAGCTGTTTTTT
.	.	TRBV29-1	TRBJ2-1	CSVASSYNEQFF	TGCAGCGTAGCAAGCTCCTACAATGAGCAGTTCTTC
.	TRBD1	TRBV19	TRBJ1-5	CASSMTGNQPQHF	TGTGCCAGTAGTATGACAGGGAATCAGCCCCAGCATTTT
.	TRBD1	TRBV6-1	TRBJ2-2	CASSSRQGRTGELFF	TGTGCCAGCAGTTCGAGACAGGGTAGGACCGGGGAGCTGTTTTTT
.	TRBD2	TRBV5-4	TRBJ2-1	CASSWTSGGGNSQFF	TGTGCCAGCAGCTGGACTAGCGGGGGGGGCAATTCGCAGTTCTTC
.	.	TRBV5-1	TRBJ2-2	CASMEGSRNTGELFF	TGCGCCAGCATGGAGGGTAGTAGGAACACCGGGGAGCTGTTTTTT
.	TRBD2	TRBV7-6	TRBJ2-3	CASSLASRGGPDTQYF	TGTGCCAGCAGCTTAGCTTCGCGGGGGGGACCAGATACGCAGTATTTT
.	.	TRBV10-1	TRBJ1-4	CASSKGIREKLFF	TGCGCCAGCAGTAAGGGTATTCGGGAAAAACTGTTTTTT
once	TRBD1	TRBV6-1	TRBJ1-2	CASKIDRGGYGYTF	TGTGCCAGCAAGATAGACAGGGGTGGCTATGGCTACACCTTC
.	TRBD1	TRBV6-4	TRBJ2-7	CASTKLTGEPYEQYF	TGTGCCAGCACCAAACTCACAGGGGAGCCCTACGAGCAGTACTTC
few	.	TRBV15	TRBJ2-3	CATSTDFRQGFTDTQYF	TGTGCCACCAGCACGGACTTCCGGCAGGGATTCACAGATACGCAGTATTTT
.	.	TRBV5-1	TRBJ1-2	CASSPPSRDYGYTF	TGCGCCAGCAGCCCTCCTAGCCGGGACTATGGCTACACCTTC
once	TRBD1	TRBV29-1	TRBJ2-7	CSVGPGQGEQYF	TGCAGCGTGGGCCCGGGACAGGGAGAGCAGTACTTC